In this sample, the clone carrying this T cell receptor beta chain turned up once. Its antigen is still unknown. The data are from a study of CD8+ T cells in alopecia areata. Points from the study as a whole: Researchers reported that TCR sharing among patients proved less clear than in mice, possibly HLA-linked. In lesional scalp, particularly from alopecia totalis/universalis, clonality was higher than in normal scalp.

Extracted RNA was reverse transcribed into cDNA, the sequencing template. Assay used: immunoSEQ multiplex PCR; TCRdb lists only in-frame clones, some missing. The table lists 70,000 to 95,000 clones, about 51% of them singletons. Sequencing was carried out using NKG2D-high CD8+ T cells sorted from blood. The receptor was derived from a human donor with alopecia areata.

As DNA, the CDR3 is TGTGCCACCCGGTTTCTGGAGACCCAGTACTTC. Its translation is CATRFLETQYF. V usage is TRBV19 and J usage is TRBJ2-5; D gene ambiguous. CDR3 length: 11 residues. Germline V CDR1 and CDR2: LNHDA, SQIVND (reference sequence). V was trimmed by 10 bases and J by 5 bases, leaving 11 bases between them. Using reference TRBV19 and TRBJ2-5 for the parts outside the CDR3, the full variable domain is DGGITQSPKYLFRKEGQNVTLSCEQNLNHDAMYWYRQDPGQGLRLIYYSQIVNDFQKGDIAEGYSVSREKKESFPLTVTSAQKNPTAFYLCATRFLETQYFGPGTRLLVL.